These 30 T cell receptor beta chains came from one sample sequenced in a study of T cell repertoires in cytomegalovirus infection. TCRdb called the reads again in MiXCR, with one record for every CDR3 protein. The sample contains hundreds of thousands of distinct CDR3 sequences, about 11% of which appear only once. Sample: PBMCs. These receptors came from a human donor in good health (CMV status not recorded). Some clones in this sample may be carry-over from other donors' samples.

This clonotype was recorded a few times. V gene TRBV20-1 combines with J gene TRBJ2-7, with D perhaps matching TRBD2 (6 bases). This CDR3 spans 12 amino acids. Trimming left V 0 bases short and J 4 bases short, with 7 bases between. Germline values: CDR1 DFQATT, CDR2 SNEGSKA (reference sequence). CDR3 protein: CSAREAGYEQYF. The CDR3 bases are TGCAGTGCTAGAGAGGCGGGGTACGAGCAGTACTTC.

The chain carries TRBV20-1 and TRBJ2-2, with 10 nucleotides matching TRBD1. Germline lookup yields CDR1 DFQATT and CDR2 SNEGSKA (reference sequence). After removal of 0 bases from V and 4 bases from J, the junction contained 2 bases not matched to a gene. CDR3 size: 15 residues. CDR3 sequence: CSARDRDRGTGELFF. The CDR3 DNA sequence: TGCAGTGCTAGAGATCGGGACAGGGGCACCGGGGAGCTGTTTTTT.

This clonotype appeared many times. The CDR3 here is CASSLVGDGEKLFF. CDR3 nucleotide sequence: TGTGCCAGCAGCTTAGTGGGGGACGGTGAAAAACTGTTTTTT. The chain recombines TRBV7-9 with TRBJ1-4, with a possible D match to TRBD1 (5 bases). There are 14 residues in the CDR3. Germline assignment: CDR1 SEHNR and CDR2 FQNEAQ (reference sequence). Trimming pared 1 base from V and 7 bases from J, leaving 10 bases between.

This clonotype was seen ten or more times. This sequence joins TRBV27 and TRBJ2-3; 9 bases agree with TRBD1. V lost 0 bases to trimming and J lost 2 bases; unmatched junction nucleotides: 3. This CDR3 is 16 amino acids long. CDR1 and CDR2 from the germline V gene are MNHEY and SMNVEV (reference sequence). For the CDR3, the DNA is TGTGCCAGCAGTTTATCCGGGACAGGGTCCACAGATACGCAGTATTTT. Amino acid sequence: CASSLSGTGSTDTQYF.

This CDR3 is CASSYSWPAGNQPQHF. CDR3 DNA: TGTGCCAGCAGTTACTCTTGGCCTGCTGGCAATCAGCCCCAGCATTTT. V and J are TRBV6-8 and TRBJ1-5; the D is unclear. The CDR3 consists of 16 residues. V was shortened by 0 bases and J by 2 bases, with 11 bases between the two germline ends. The germline gives CDR1 MNHGY, CDR2 SAAAGT.

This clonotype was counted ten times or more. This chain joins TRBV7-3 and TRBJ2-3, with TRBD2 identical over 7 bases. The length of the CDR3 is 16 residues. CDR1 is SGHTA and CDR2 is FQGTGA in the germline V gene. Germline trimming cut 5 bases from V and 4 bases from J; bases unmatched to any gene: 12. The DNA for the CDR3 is TGTGCCAGCAGCCCCGCGGGGGAGGGCCTCGCAGATACGCAGTATTTT. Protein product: CASSPAGEGLADTQYF.

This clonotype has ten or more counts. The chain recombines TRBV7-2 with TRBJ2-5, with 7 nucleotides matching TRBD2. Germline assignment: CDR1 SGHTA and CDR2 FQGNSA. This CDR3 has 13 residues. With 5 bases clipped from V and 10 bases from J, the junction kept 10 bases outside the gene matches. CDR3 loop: CASSPGRSGGQYF. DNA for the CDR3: TGTGCCAGCAGCCCAGGACGTTCGGGGGGCCAGTACTTC.

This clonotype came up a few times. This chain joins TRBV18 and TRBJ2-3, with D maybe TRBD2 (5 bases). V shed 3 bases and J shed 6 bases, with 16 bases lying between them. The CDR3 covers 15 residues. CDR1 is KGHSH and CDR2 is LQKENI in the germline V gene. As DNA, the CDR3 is TGTGCCAGCTCACCGGAGCGGCTAGAGGCGGATACGCAGTATTTT. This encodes CASSPERLEADTQYF.

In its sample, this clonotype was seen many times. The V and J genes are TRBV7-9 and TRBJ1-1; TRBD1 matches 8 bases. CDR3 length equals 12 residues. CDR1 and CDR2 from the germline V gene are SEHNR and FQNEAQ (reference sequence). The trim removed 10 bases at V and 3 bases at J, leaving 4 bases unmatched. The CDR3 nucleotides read TGTGCCATAACAGGGGGGGACACTGAAGCTTTCTTT. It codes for CAITGGDTEAFF.

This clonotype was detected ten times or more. In nucleotides, the CDR3 is TGTGCCAGCACAAGACCGGGGACTAGGTACAATGAGCAGTTCTTC. This gives the protein CASTRPGTRYNEQFF. The chain recombines TRBV5-5 with TRBJ2-1, with 8 bases matching TRBD2. Per germline, CDR1 SGHKS and CDR2 YYEKEE (reference sequence). The CDR3 is made up of 15 amino acids. V shed 6 bases, J shed 4 bases, and the junction held 9 bases outside the gene matches. Full variable domain (missing parts from reference TRBV5-5 and TRBJ2-1): DAGVTQSPTHLIKTRGQQVTLRCSPISGHKSVSWYQQVLGQGPQFIFQYYEKEERGRGNFPDRFSARQFPNYSSELNVNALLLGDSALYLCASTRPGTRYNEQFFGPGTRLTVL.

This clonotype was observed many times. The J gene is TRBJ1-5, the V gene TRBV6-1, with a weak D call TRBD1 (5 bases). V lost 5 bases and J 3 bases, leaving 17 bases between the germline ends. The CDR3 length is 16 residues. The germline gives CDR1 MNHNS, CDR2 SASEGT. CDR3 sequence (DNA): TGTGCCAGCAGTTCCGACCCGGGGGGGTTCAATCAGCCCCAGCATTTT. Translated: CASSSDPGGFNQPQHF.

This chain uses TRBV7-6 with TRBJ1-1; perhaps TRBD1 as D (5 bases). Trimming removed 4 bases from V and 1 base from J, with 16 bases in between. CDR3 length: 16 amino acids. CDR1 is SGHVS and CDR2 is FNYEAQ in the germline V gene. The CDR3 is CASSSTPGLKNTEAFF. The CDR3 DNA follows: TGTGCCAGCAGCTCAACTCCGGGACTGAAGAACACTGAAGCTTTCTTT.

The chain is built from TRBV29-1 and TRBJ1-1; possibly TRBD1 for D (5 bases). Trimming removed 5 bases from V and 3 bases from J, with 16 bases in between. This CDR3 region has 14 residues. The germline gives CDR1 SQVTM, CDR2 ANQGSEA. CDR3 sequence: CSVKGLHRDTEAFF. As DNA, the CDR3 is TGCAGCGTTAAGGGACTCCATCGGGACACTGAAGCTTTCTTT.

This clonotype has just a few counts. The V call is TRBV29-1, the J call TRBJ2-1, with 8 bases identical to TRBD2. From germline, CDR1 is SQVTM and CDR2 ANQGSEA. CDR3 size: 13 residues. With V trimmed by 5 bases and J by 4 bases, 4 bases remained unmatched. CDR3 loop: CSVKPSGYNEQFF. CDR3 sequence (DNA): TGCAGCGTTAAACCTAGCGGGTACAATGAGCAGTTCTTC.

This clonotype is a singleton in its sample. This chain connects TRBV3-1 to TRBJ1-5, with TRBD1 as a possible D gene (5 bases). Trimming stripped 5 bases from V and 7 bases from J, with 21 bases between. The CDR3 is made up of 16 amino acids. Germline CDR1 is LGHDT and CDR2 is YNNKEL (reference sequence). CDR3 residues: CASSVPGGDLYQPQHF. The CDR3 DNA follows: TGTGCCAGCAGCGTACCGGGAGGGGATCTTTACCAGCCCCAGCATTTT.

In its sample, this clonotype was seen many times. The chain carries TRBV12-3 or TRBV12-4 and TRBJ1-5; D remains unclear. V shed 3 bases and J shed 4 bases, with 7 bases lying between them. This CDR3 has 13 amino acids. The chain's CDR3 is CASSLWENQPQHF. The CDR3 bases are TGTGCCAGCAGTTTGTGGGAGAATCAGCCCCAGCATTTT.

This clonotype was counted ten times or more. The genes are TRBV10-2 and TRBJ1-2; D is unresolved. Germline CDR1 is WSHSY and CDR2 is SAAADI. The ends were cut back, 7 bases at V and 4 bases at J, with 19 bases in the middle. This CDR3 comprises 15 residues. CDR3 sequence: CASTEGPAHLYGYTF. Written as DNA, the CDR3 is TGCGCCAGCACCGAGGGCCCAGCCCATCTCTATGGCTACACCTTC.

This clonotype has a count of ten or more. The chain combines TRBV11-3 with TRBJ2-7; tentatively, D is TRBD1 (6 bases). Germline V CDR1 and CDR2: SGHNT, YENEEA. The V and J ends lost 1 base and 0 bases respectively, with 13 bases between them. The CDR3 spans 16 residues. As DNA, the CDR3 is TGTGCCAGCAGCTTAGGTCCGGGACAAAGCTCCTACGAGCAGTACTTC. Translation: CASSLGPGQSSYEQYF.

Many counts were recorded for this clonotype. Here the CDR3 DNA reads TGTGCCAGCAGTGTGGGGGAAGGAGAGACCCAGTACTTC. Residues: CASSVGEGETQYF. The chain employs TRBV28 and TRBJ2-5; D possibly uses TRBD1 or TRBD2 (5 bases each). Between the trimmed V and J ends, which lost 5 bases and 4 bases, there was a span of 11 bases. Looked up from germline, CDR1 is MDHEN and CDR2 is SYDVKM. The CDR3 is made up of 13 amino acids.

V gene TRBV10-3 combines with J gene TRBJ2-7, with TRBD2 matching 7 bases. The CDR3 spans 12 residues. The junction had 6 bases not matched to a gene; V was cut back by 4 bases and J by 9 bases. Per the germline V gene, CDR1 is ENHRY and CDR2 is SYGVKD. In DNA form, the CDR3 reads TGTGCCATCAGTGGCGGGGGTTTAGCGCAGTACTTC. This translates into CAISGGGLAQYF.

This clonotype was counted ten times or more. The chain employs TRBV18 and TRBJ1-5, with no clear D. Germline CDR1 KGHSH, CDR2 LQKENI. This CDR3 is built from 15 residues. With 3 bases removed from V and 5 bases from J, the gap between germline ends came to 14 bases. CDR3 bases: TGTGCCAGCTCACCCGGTTACGGGAGGGATCAGCCCCAGCATTTT. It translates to CASSPGYGRDQPQHF.

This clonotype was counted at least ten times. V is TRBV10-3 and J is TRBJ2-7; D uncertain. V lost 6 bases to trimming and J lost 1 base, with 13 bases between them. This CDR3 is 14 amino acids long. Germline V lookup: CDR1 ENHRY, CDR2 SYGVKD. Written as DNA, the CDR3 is TGTGCCATCAGCCCCATCCCCGGATCCTACGAGCAGTACTTC. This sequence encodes CAISPIPGSYEQYF.

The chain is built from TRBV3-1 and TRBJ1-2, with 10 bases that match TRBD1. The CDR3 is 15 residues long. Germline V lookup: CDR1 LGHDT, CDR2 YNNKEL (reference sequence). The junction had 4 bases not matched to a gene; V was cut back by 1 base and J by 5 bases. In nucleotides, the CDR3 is TGTGCCAGCAGCCAAGGCCGGGACAGGGGATATGGCTACACCTTC. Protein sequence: CASSQGRDRGYGYTF. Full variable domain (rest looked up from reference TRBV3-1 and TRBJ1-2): DTAVSQTPKYLVTQMGNDKSIKCEQNLGHDTMYWYKQDSKKFLKIMFSYNNKELIINETVPNRFSPKSPDKAHLNLHINSLELGDSAVYFCASSQGRDRGYGYTFGSGTRLTVV.

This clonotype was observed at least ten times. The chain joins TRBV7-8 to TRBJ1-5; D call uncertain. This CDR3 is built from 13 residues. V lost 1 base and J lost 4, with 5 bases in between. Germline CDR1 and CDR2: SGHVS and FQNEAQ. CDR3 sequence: CASSLVRNQPQHF. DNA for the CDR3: TGTGCCAGCAGCTTAGTGCGTAATCAGCCCCAGCATTTT. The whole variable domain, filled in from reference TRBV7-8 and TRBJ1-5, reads GAGVSQSPRYKVAKRGQDVALRCDPISGHVSLFWYQQALGQGPEFLTYFQNEAQLDKSGLPSDRFFAERPEGSVSTLKIQRTQQEDSAVYLCASSLVRNQPQHFGDGTRLSIL.

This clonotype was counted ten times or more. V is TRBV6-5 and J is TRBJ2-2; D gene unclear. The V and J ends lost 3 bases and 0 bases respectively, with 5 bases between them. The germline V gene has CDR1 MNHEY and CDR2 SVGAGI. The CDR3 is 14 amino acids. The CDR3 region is CASSYGANTGELFF. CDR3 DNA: TGTGCCAGCAGTTATGGAGCGAACACCGGGGAGCTGTTTTTT.

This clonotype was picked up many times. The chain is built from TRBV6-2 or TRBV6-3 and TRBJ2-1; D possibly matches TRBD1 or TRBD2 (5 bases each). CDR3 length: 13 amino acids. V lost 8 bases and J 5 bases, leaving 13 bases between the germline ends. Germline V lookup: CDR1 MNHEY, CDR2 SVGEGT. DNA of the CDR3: TGTGCCAGCCACGGGACGCGGAACAATGAGCAGTTCTTC. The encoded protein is CASHGTRNNEQFF.

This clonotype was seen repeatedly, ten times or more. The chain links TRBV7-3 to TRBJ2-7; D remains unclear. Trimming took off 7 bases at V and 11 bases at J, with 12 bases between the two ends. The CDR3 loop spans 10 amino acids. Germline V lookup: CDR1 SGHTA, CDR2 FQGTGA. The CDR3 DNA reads TGTGCCAGCACTTCACCAAGGGAGTACTTC. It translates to CASTSPREYF.

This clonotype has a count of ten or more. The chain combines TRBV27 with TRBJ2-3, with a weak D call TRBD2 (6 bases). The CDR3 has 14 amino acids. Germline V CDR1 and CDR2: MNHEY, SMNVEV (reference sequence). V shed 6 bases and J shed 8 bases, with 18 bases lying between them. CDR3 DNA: TGTGCCAGCAGCTTGGGGGGATTCGGTGGTACGCAGTATTTT. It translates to CASSLGGFGGTQYF.

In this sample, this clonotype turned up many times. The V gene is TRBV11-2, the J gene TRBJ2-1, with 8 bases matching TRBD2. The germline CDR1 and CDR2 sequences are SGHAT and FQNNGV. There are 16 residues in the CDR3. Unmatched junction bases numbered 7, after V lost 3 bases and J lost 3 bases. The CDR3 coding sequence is TGTGCCAGCAGCTTGTATAGCGGGAAACTCTACAATGAGCAGTTCTTC. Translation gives CASSLYSGKLYNEQFF.

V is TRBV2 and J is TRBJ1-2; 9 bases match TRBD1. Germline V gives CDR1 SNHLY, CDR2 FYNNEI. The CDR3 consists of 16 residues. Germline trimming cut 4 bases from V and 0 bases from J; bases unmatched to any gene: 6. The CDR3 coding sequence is TGTGCCAGCAGTGGAGTGGGACAGGGAGCTAACTATGGCTACACCTTC. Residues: CASSGVGQGANYGYTF. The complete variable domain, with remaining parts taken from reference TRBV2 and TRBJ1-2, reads EPEVTQTPSHQVTQMGQEVILRCVPISNHLYFYWYRQILGQKVEFLVSFYNNEISEKSEIFDDQFSVERPDGSNFTLKIRSTKLEDSAMYFCASSGVGQGANYGYTFGSGTRLTVV.